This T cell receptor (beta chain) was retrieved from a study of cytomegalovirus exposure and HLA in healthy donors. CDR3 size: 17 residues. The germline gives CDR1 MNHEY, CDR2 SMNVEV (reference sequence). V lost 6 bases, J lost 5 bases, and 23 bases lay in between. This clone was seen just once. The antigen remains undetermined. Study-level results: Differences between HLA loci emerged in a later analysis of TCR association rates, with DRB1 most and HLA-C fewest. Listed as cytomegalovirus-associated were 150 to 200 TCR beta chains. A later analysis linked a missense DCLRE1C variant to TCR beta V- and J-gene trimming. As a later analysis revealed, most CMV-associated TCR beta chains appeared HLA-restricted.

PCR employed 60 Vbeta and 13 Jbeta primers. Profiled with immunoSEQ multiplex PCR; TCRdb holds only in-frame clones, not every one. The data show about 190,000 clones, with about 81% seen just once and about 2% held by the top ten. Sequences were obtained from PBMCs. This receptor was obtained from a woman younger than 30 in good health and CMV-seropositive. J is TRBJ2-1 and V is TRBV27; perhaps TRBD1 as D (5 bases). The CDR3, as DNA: TGTGCCAGCAGCCGCGGACATTCTCGGGCTCTTAACAATGAGCAGTTCTTC. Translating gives CASSRGHSRALNNEQFF.